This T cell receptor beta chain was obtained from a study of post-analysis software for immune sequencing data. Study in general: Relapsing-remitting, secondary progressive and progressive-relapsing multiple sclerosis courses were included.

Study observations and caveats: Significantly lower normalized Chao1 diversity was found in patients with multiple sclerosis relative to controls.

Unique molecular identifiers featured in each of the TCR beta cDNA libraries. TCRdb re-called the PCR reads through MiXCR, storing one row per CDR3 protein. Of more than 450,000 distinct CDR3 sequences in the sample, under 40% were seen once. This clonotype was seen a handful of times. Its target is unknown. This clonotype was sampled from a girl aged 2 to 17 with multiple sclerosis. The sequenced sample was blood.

In nucleotides, the CDR3 is TGTGCCAGCAGTTACGCAGGGAGCCCCGTTACGCAGTATTTT. This gives the protein CASSYAGSPVTQYF. The genes are TRBV6-5 and TRBJ2-3, with D tentatively TRBD1 or TRBD2 (5 bases each). This CDR3 region has 14 residues. V lost 2 bases, J lost 8 bases, and 14 bases lay in between. CDR1 MNHEY and CDR2 SVGAGI come from the germline V gene.